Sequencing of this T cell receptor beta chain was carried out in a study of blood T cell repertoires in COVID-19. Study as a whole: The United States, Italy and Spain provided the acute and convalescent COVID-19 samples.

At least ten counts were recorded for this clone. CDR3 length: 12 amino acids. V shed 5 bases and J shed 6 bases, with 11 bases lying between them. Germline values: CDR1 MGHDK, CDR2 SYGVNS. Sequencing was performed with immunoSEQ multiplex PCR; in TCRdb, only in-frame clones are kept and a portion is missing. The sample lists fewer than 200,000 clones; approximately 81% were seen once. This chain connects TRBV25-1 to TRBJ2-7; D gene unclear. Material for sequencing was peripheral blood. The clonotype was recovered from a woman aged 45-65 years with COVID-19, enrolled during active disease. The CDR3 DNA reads TGTGCCAGCAGTACCGGAGACTTCGAGCAGTACTTC. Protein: CASSTGDFEQYF.